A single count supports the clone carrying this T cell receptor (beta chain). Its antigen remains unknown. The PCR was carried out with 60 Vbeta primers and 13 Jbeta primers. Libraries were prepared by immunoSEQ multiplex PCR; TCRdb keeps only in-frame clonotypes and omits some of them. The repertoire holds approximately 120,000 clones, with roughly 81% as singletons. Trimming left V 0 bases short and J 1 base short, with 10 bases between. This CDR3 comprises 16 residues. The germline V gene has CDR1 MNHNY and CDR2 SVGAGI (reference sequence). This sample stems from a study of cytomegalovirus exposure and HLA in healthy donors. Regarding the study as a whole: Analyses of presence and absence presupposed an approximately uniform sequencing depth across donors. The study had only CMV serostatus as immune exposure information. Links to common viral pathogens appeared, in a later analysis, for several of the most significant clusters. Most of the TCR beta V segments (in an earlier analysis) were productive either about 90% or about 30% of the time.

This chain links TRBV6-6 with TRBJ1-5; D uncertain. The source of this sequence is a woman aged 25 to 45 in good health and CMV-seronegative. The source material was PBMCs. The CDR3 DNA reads TGTGCCAGCAGTTACTCGAGTATCCTGAGCAATCAGCCCCAGCATTTT. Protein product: CASSYSSILSNQPQHF.